Listed below are T cell receptor beta chains from one sample, sequenced in a study of cytomegalovirus exposure and HLA in healthy donors. The data were produced by immunoSEQ multiplex PCR, yet TCRdb's version contains in-frame clones alone and is incomplete. The repertoire holds almost 200,000 clones, with about four fifths as singletons. Source material: PBMCs. Receptors originate from a male donor in good health and CMV-seropositive. CDR3s include the opening cysteine and the closing phenylalanine or tryptophan. The D gene is left open where the match is weak.

d_call	v_call	j_call	cdr3_aa	cdr3_nt
TRBD1	TRBV11-2	TRBJ1-6	CASSPDRASPLHF	TGTGCCAGCAGCCCCGACAGGGCTTCACCCCTCCACTTT
.	TRBV14	TRBJ1-2	CASSQVSTYYGYTF	TGTGCCAGCAGCCAAGTATCGACATACTATGGCTACACCTTC
TRBD2	TRBV7-2	TRBJ2-1	CASSRQTPAGRGEQFF	TGTGCCAGCAGCCGACAGACCCCAGCGGGACGGGGCGAGCAGTTCTTC
.	TRBV7-2	TRBJ1-2	CASSSLGYGYTF	TGTGCCAGCAGCTCGCTAGGCTATGGCTACACCTTC
TRBD1	TRBV5-6	TRBJ2-1	CASSLGTGSSYNEQFF	TGTGCCAGCAGCTTGGGGACAGGGAGCTCCTACAATGAGCAGTTCTTC
.	TRBV15	TRBJ1-2	CATSRDLEDGYTF	TGTGCCACCAGCAGAGACCTCGAGGATGGCTACACCTTC
TRBD1	TRBV6-5	TRBJ2-5	CASSPTGFGTQYF	TGTGCCAGCAGCCCGACAGGGTTCGGGACCCAGTACTTC
TRBD1	TRBV7-9	TRBJ1-2	CATEPGQGTYGYTF	TGTGCCACCGAACCCGGACAGGGTACCTATGGCTACACCTTC
TRBD2	TRBV15	TRBJ2-7	CATSDILAGVGSYEQYF	TGTGCCACCAGCGATATTCTAGCGGGAGTGGGATCCTACGAGCAGTACTTC
.	TRBV18	TRBJ2-7	CASSYQGSSYEQYF	TGTGCCAGCTCTTATCAGGGTTCTTCCTACGAGCAGTACTTC